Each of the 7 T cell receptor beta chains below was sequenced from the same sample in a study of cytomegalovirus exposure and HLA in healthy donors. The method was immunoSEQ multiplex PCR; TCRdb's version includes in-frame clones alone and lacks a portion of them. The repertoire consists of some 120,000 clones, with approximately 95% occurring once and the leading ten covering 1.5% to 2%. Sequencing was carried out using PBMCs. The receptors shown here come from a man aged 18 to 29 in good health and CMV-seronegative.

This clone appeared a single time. The CDR3 protein is CASSLSLGSRTEAFF. The CDR3 DNA is TGCGCCAGCAGCTTATCTCTGGGGAGTCGCACTGAAGCTTTCTTT. The rearrangement uses TRBV5-1 and TRBJ1-1; no clear D gene. Deletions cut 2 bases from V and 4 bases from J, with 15 bases between. Germline-derived CDR1 and CDR2 are SGHRS and YFSETQ. This CDR3 contains 15 residues.

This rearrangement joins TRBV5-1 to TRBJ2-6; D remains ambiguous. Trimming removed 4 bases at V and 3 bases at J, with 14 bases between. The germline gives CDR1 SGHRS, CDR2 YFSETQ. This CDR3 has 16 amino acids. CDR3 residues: CASSRRGTGGANVLTF. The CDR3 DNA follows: TGCGCCAGCAGCCGGAGAGGTACGGGTGGGGCCAACGTCCTGACTTTC.

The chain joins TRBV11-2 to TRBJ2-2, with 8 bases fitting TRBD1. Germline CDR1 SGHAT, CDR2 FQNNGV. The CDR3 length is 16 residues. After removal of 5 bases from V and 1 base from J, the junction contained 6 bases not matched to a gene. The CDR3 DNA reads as TGTGCCAGCAGCCTAACAGGGACAGGGAACACCGGGGAGCTGTTTTTT. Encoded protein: CASSLTGTGNTGELFF. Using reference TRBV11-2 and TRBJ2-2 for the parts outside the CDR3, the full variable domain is EAGVAQSPRYKIIEKRQSVAFWCNPISGHATLYWYQQILGQGPKLLIQFQNNGVVDDSQLPKDRFSAERLKGVDSTLKIQPAKLEDSAVYLCASSLTGTGNTGELFFGEGSRLTVL.

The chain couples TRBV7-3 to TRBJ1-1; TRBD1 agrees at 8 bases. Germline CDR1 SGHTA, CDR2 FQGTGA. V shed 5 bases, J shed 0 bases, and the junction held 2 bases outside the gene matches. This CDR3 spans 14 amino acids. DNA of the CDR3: TGTGCCAGCAGCCGACAGGGGATGAACACTGAAGCTTTCTTT. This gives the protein CASSRQGMNTEAFF.

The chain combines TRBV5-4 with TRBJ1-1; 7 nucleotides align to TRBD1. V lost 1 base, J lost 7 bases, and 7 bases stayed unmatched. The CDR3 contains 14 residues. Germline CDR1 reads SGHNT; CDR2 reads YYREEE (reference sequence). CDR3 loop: CASSLKGGRGEAFF. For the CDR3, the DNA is TGTGCCAGCAGCTTGAAAGGGGGCCGTGGTGAAGCTTTCTTT.

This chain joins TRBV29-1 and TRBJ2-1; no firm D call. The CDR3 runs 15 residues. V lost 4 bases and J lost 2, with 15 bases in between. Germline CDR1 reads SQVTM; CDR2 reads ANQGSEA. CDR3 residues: CSVVLAFTTYNEQFF. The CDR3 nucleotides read TGCAGCGTTGTTCTCGCGTTTACCACCTACAATGAGCAGTTCTTC.

CDR3 sequence (DNA): TGCGCCAGCAGCCAAGATCCCAGGGGCGGGGGCTACACCTTC. Amino acid sequence: CASSQDPRGGGYTF. The rearrangement uses TRBV4-3 and TRBJ1-2; perhaps TRBD1 as D (6 bases). Trimming took 0 bases from V and 8 from J, leaving 13 bases between them. Germline-derived CDR1 and CDR2 are LGHNA and YSLEER. This CDR3 comprises 14 residues.